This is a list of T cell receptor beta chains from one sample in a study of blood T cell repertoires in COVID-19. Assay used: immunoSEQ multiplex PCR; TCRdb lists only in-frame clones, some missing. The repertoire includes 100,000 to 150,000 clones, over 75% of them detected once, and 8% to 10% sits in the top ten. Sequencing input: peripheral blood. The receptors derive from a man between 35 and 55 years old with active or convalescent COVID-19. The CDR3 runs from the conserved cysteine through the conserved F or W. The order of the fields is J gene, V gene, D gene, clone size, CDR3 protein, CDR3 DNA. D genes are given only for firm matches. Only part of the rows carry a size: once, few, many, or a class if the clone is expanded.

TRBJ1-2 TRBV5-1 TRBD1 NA CASSLDRGEYGYTF TGCGCCAGCAGCTTGGACAGGGGAGAGTATGGCTACACCTTC
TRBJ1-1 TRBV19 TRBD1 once CASSRDRGGSTEAFF TGTGCCAGTAGTCGGGACAGGGGGGGTAGCACTGAAGCTTTCTTT
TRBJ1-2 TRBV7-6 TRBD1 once CASSLEMGQGGGYTF TGTGCCAGCAGCTTAGAAATGGGACAGGGGGGTGGCTACACCTTC
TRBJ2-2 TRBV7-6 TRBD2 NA CASSLEAGVNTGELFF TGTGCCAGCAGCTTAGAAGCGGGGGTGAACACCGGGGAGCTGTTTTTT
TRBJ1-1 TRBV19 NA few CASSPPRQGPEAFF TGTGCCAGTAGTCCACCCCGCCAGGGCCCTGAAGCTTTCTTT
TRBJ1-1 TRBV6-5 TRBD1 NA CASSKPGTGTEAFF TGTGCCAGCAGTAAACCCGGGACAGGGACTGAAGCTTTCTTT
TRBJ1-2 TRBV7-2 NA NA CASSLEVQGYYGYTF TGTGCCAGCAGCTTAGAGGTACAGGGATACTATGGCTACACCTTC
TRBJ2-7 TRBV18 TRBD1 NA CASSMTGTYEQYF TGTGCCAGCTCAATGACAGGGACCTACGAGCAGTACTTC
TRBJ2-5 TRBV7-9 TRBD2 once CASSPASGGSETQYF TGTGCCAGCAGCCCCGCTAGCGGGGGGTCGGAGACCCAGTACTTC
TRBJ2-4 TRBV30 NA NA CAWSGQGINIQYF TGTGCCTGGAGTGGCCAGGGGATAAACATTCAGTACTTC
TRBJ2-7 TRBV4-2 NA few CASSLQLRGPYYEQYF TGTGCCAGCAGCCTCCAGCTCAGGGGTCCCTACTACGAGCAGTACTTC
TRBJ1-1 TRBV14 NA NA CASSQGADFLVTEAFF TGTGCCAGCAGCCAAGGGGCTGATTTCTTGGTTACTGAAGCTTTCTTT
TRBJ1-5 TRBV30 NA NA CAWSGTPRGPQHF TGTGCCTGGAGCGGGACACCACGAGGGCCCCAGCATTTT
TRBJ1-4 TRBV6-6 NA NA CASSGGGVANEKLFF TGTGCCAGCAGCGGGGGGGGTGTGGCTAATGAAAAACTGTTTTTT
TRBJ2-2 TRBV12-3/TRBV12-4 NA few CASMWASGELFF TGTGCCAGCATGTGGGCGTCCGGGGAGCTGTTTTTT
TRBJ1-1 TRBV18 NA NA CASSPARETEAFF TGTGCCAGCTCACCTGCGAGGGAAACTGAAGCTTTCTTT
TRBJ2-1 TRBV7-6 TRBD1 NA CASSLAGTGGNEQFF TGTGCCAGCAGCTTGGCGGGGACAGGGGGCAATGAGCAGTTCTTC
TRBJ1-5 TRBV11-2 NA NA CASSLGGPSNQPQHF TGTGCCAGCAGCCTCGGGGGTCCCAGCAATCAGCCCCAGCATTTT
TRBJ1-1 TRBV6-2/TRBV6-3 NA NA CASSHPEGGRNTEAFF TGTGCCAGCAGTCACCCCGAGGGAGGCAGGAACACTGAAGCTTTCTTT
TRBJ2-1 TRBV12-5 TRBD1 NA CASGLVKGQQLGKNEQFF TGTGCTAGTGGTTTGGTAAAGGGACAGCAATTAGGTAAAAATGAGCAGTTCTTC
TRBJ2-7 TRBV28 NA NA CASSGRQSTREQYF TGTGCCAGCAGTGGCCGACAGAGTACGCGGGAGCAGTACTTC
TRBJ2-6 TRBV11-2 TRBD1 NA CASSRTGTGDVLTF TGTGCCAGCAGCCGTACCGGGACAGGGGACGTCCTGACTTTC
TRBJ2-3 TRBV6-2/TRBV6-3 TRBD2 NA CASSYFRGGLADTQYF TGTGCCAGCAGTTACTTCCGGGGGGGCCTTGCAGATACGCAGTATTTT
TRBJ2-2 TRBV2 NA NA CASSGTVTGELFF TGTGCCAGCAGCGGGACTGTCACCGGGGAGCTGTTTTTT
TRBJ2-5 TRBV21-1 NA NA CASSKTLAGGLSCQYF TGTGCCAGCAGCAAAACCCTAGCGGGGGGCCTCTCTTGCCAGTACTTC
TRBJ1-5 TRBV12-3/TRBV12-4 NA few CASSLGGPGTQHF TGTGCCAGCAGTCTGGGGGGTCCAGGGACCCAGCATTTT
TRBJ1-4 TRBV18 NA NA CASSGTASFNEKLFF TGTGCCAGCTCAGGCACAGCCTCGTTTAATGAAAAACTGTTTTTT
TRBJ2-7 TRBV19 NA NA CASSIIRAGEQYF TGTGCCAGTAGTATCATCAGGGCCGGCGAGCAGTACTTC
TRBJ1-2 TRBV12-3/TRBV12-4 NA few CASSFPFGGYTF TGTGCCAGCAGTTTCCCTTTCGGGGGCTACACCTTC
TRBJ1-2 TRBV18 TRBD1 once CASSPYTGQQIYGYTF TGTGCCAGCTCACCATACACGGGACAGCAAATCTATGGCTACACCTTC
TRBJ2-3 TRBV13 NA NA CASSLEKRITDTQYF TGTGCCAGCAGCTTAGAGAAGCGGATCACAGATACGCAGTATTTT
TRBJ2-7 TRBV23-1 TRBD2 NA CASRFIAGLYEQYF TGCGCCAGCAGATTTATAGCGGGGCTCTACGAGCAGTACTTC
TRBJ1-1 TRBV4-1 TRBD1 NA CASSQGQGWNTEAFF TGCGCCAGCAGCCAAGGACAGGGGTGGAACACTGAAGCTTTCTTT
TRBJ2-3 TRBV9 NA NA CASSVGGGGSFSSTDTQYF TGTGCCAGCAGCGTAGGAGGGGGGGGTTCCTTCTCTAGCACAGATACGCAGTATTTT
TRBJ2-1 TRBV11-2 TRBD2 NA CASSLDQSGGVNEQFF TGTGCCAGCAGCTTAGATCAGAGCGGGGGGGTGAATGAGCAGTTCTTC
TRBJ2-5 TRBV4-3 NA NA CASSQERERETQYF TGCGCCAGCAGCCAAGAGAGGGAACGGGAGACCCAGTACTTC
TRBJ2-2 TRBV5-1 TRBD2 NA CASSSLGLPGNTGELFF TGCGCCAGCAGCTCCTTGGGACTACCGGGGAACACCGGGGAGCTGTTTTTT
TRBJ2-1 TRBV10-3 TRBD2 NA CAISEHTGGGNEQFF TGTGCCATCAGTGAGCACACGGGGGGGGGCAATGAGCAGTTCTTC
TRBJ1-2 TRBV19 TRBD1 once CASSTWDRAVVYGYTF TGTGCCAGTAGTACATGGGACAGGGCTGTGGTCTATGGCTACACCTTC
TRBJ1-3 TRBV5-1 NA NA CASSSEGSGNTIYF TGCGCCAGCAGCTCTGAGGGATCTGGAAACACCATATATTTT
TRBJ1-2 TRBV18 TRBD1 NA CASSPSDRGRYGYTF TGTGCCAGCTCACCTTCTGACAGGGGGCGCTATGGCTACACCTTC
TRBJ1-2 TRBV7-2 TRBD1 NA CASSLAGGTGGRSGYTF TGTGCCAGCAGCTTAGCAGGGGGGACAGGGGGCAGGAGTGGCTACACCTTC
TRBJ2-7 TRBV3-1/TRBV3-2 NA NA CASSQAYEQYF TGTGCCAGCAGCCAAGCTTACGAGCAGTACTTC
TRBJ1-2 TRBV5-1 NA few CASSLGSDYGYTF TGCGCCAGCAGCTTGGGGTCGGACTATGGCTACACCTTC
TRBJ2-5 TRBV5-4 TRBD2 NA CASSRSGLRGETQYF TGTGCCAGCAGTAGATCGGGACTACGAGGGGAGACCCAGTACTTC
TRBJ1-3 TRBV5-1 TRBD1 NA CASSSQGGTAGNTIYF TGCGCCAGCAGCTCCCAGGGGGGAACCGCGGGAAACACCATATATTTT
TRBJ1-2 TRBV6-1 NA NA CASSETQGSGYTF TGTGCCAGCAGTGAGACACAGGGTTCTGGCTACACCTTC
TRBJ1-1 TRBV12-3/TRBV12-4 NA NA CASSTDKNTEAFF TGTGCCAGCAGTACAGATAAGAACACTGAAGCTTTCTTT
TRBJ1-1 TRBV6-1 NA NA CASSEALRVTEAFF TGTGCCAGCAGTGAAGCGCTCCGGGTTACTGAAGCTTTCTTT
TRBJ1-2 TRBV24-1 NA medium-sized CATSEAGSGYTF TGTGCCACCAGTGAGGCAGGGTCTGGCTACACCTTC
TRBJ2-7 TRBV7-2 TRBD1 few CASSLEGPDRGHDEQYF TGTGCCAGCAGCTTAGAGGGGCCGGACAGGGGGCACGACGAGCAGTACTTC
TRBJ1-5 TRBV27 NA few CASSFGSSNQPQHF TGTGCCAGCAGTTTTGGCAGTAGCAATCAGCCCCAGCATTTT
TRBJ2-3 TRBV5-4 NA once CASSLVVSSTDTQYF TGTGCCAGCAGCTTGGTTGTTTCGAGCACAGATACGCAGTATTTT
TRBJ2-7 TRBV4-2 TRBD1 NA CASSPPGQDAYEQYF TGTGCCAGCAGCCCCCCGGGACAGGATGCCTACGAGCAGTACTTC